The 30 T cell receptor beta chains below come from one sample, sequenced in a study of T cells in tumors after PD-1 blockade. Data came from immunoSEQ multiplex PCR; TCRdb stores just in-frame clones and leaves some out. The data hold about 12,000 clones, with 63% observed a single time. Material: tumor tissue, obtained before anti-PD-1 treatment. All receptors derive from a human donor with basal cell carcinoma.

The chain employs TRBV7-6 and TRBJ2-3; 10 bases are shared with TRBD2. V dropped 5 bases and J dropped 3; count of bases not matched to a gene: 17. CDR1 is SGHVS, CDR2 FNYEAQ, per germline. CDR3 length equals 19 residues. The CDR3 DNA reads as TGTGCCAGCAGCCCTCGGTCCAGCGGGAGGGCCCTCGGAACAGATACGCAGTATTTT. This translates into CASSPRSSGRALGTDTQYF.

The rearrangement uses TRBV6-2 or TRBV6-3 and TRBJ2-1, with TRBD2 identical over 8 bases. V shed 2 bases and J 0 bases; nucleotides not matched to a gene: 12. Germline V gene sequence: CDR1 MNHEY, CDR2 SVGEGT. The length of the CDR3 is 19 residues. CDR3 nucleotide sequence: TGTGCCAGCAGTTACGGAAATCCCCGGGAGGGGGTCTCCTACAATGAGCAGTTCTTC. Its translation: CASSYGNPREGVSYNEQFF.

This clone is labeled medium-sized. The CDR3 sequence: CASSQEGRKLFF. DNA of the CDR3: TGTGCCAGCAGCCAAGAGGGGAGAAAACTGTTTTTT. The chain recombines TRBV3-1 (or the pseudogene TRBV3-2) with TRBJ1-4; D not resolved. V gave up 0 bases and J gave up 10 bases, with 6 bases separating them. The length of the CDR3 is 12 residues. Germline V lookup: CDR1 LGHDT, CDR2 YNNKEL (reference sequence).

V is TRBV6-2 or TRBV6-3 and J is TRBJ2-7; D possibly corresponds to TRBD2 (6 bases). The CDR3 covers 15 residues. Germline-derived CDR1 and CDR2 are MNHEY and SVGEGT. Trimming removed 6 bases from V and 4 bases from J, with 19 bases in between. The CDR3 DNA sequence: TGTGCCAGCAGCGGCACCGGGACGGGAGCTTACGAGCAGTACTTC. Translated: CASSGTGTGAYEQYF.

In its sample, this clone ranks as medium-sized. The J gene is TRBJ2-1, the V gene TRBV5-1; tentatively, D is TRBD1 or TRBD2 (5 bases each). CDR1 is SGHRS and CDR2 is YFSETQ in the germline V gene. V lost 0 bases and J lost 14, with 15 bases in between. CDR3 length equals 13 residues. The CDR3 sequence is CASSLVGAPGEFF. Written as DNA, the CDR3 is TGCGCCAGCAGCTTGGTCGGGGCCCCCGGGGAGTTCTTC. The full variable domain, its missing parts supplied by reference TRBV5-1 and TRBJ2-1, is KAGVTQTPRYLIKTRGQQVTLSCSPISGHRSVSWYQQTPGQGLQFLFEYFSETQRNKGNFPGRFSGRQFSNSRSEMNVSTLELGDSALYLCASSLVGAPGEFFGPGTRLTVL.

The chain has TRBV30 and TRBJ1-5, with D possibly matching TRBD1 (6 bases). CDR1 and CDR2 from the germline V gene are GTSNPN and SVGIG (reference sequence). The CDR3 contains 14 residues. Trimming shortened V by 0 bases and J by 7 bases, and 13 bases separated the two germline ends. CDR3 region: CAWSVGGAGQPQHF. CDR3 coding DNA: TGTGCCTGGAGTGTAGGGGGGGCGGGACAGCCCCAGCATTTT.

V is TRBV19 and J is TRBJ1-3, with D unclear. This CDR3 contains 15 residues. V was trimmed by 5 bases and J by 0 bases, leaving 11 bases between them. Germline values: CDR1 LNHDA, CDR2 SQIVND (reference sequence). CDR3 DNA: TGTGCCAGTAGTCCTCATCAACGCTCTGGAAACACCATATATTTT. Encoded protein: CASSPHQRSGNTIYF.

Here the CDR3 DNA reads TGCAGTGCAGGGACAGACTATGGCTACACCTTC. Translating gives CSAGTDYGYTF. The chain combines TRBV20-1 with TRBJ1-2, with 7 bases matching TRBD1. Germline V gives CDR1 DFQATT, CDR2 SNEGSKA (reference sequence). The CDR3 is made up of 11 amino acids. V dropped 6 bases and J dropped 3; count of bases not matched to a gene: 1.

This chain joins TRBV24-1 and TRBJ2-2; 8 nucleotides agree with TRBD2. Per the germline V gene, CDR1 is KGHDR and CDR2 is SFDVKD. The CDR3 is 15 residues long. V lost 9 bases and J lost 6; bases outside the gene matches: 11. The CDR3 DNA is TGTGCCACCGGTGCGGGGGGAGGCCGGGCCGGGGAGCTGTTTTTT. Translated: CATGAGGGRAGELFF.

This clone was observed a handful of times. CDR3 loop: CASSRDANTGELFF. The CDR3 DNA is TGCGCCAGCAGCCGGGACGCGAACACCGGGGAGCTGTTTTTT. The chain combines TRBV4-3 with TRBJ2-2; D might be TRBD1 or TRBD2, each matching 5 bases. Trimming pared 4 bases from V and 0 bases from J, leaving 6 bases between. This CDR3 is built from 14 residues. Germline values: CDR1 LGHNA, CDR2 YSLEER.

This clone came up a few times. This chain joins TRBV5-5 and TRBJ2-3, with 8 bases identical to TRBD2. V lost 4 bases, J lost 0 bases, and 4 bases stayed unmatched. CDR1 and CDR2 (germline): SGHKS, YYEKEE (reference sequence). The CDR3 contains 15 residues. CDR3 sequence (DNA): TGTGCCAGCAGCCTCGGACTAGCAAGCACAGATACGCAGTATTTT. Translating it yields CASSLGLASTDTQYF. Full variable domain (rest looked up from reference TRBV5-5 and TRBJ2-3): DAGVTQSPTHLIKTRGQQVTLRCSPISGHKSVSWYQQVLGQGPQFIFQYYEKEERGRGNFPDRFSARQFPNYSSELNVNALLLGDSALYLCASSLGLASTDTQYFGPGTRLTVL.

The chain uses TRBV7-2 and TRBJ1-6; D ambiguous. Germline-derived CDR1 and CDR2 are SGHTA and FQGNSA. V was pared by 1 base and J by 7 bases, with 5 bases between. The CDR3 is made up of 13 amino acids. The CDR3 DNA sequence: TGTGCCAGCAGCTTAGAAAGAAATTCACCCCTCCACTTT. Translating gives CASSLERNSPLHF.

Only one count was recorded for this clone. The CDR3 is CAWSATRGSGANVLTF. DNA of the CDR3: TGTGCCTGGAGTGCCACCAGGGGGAGTGGGGCCAACGTCCTGACTTTC. V usage is TRBV30 and J usage is TRBJ2-6; 7 nucleotides align to TRBD1. The CDR3 covers 16 residues. Losses at the gene ends were 1 base for V and 3 bases for J; bases not matched to a gene: 6. The germline V gene encodes CDR1 GTSNPN and CDR2 SVGIG (reference sequence).

By its share, this clone is medium-sized. The genes are TRBV9 and TRBJ2-5; 8 bases are a match to TRBD1. The trim removed 5 bases at V and 4 bases at J, leaving 4 bases unmatched. Germline-derived CDR1 and CDR2 are SGDLS and YYNGEE. This CDR3 has 13 residues. CDR3 region: CASSQTGAETQYF. In nucleotides, the CDR3 is TGTGCCAGCAGTCAGACAGGGGCAGAGACCCAGTACTTC.

The rearrangement links TRBV9 to TRBJ2-3; D remains ambiguous. Germline CDR1 is SGDLS and CDR2 is YYNGEE. The CDR3 consists of 15 residues. With 4 bases removed from V and 2 bases from J, the gap between germline ends came to 14 bases. DNA for the CDR3: TGTGCCAGCAGCCGTCAAGTAGGGTCCACAGATACGCAGTATTTT. Translating it yields CASSRQVGSTDTQYF.

The chain uses TRBV6-4 and TRBJ2-7; TRBD1 matches at 10 bases. V lost 2 bases, J lost 5 bases, and 15 bases stayed unmatched. The germline CDR1 and CDR2 sequences are MRHNA and SNTAGT. The CDR3 runs 18 residues. CDR3 loop: CASSDPTSNRDRGHEQYF. Written as DNA, the CDR3 is TGTGCCAGCAGTGACCCGACTTCCAACCGGGACAGGGGCCACGAGCAGTACTTC.

The chain is built from TRBV19 and TRBJ2-7, with 10 bases lining up with TRBD1. Germline V gene data show CDR1 as LNHDA and CDR2 as SQIVND (reference sequence). J was trimmed by 2 bases and V by 6 bases; bases with no gene match: 4. The CDR3 is made up of 14 amino acids. In DNA, the CDR3 is TGTGCCAGTAGGGTGGGACAGGGGACCTACGAGCAGTACTTC. Translated: CASRVGQGTYEQYF. Full variable domain (rest looked up from reference TRBV19 and TRBJ2-7): DGGITQSPKYLFRKEGQNVTLSCEQNLNHDAMYWYRQDPGQGLRLIYYSQIVNDFQKGDIAEGYSVSREKKESFPLTVTSAQKNPTAFYLCASRVGQGTYEQYFGPGTRLTVT.

This clone was observed a few times. The V call is TRBV6-2 or TRBV6-3, the J call TRBJ2-2; D unresolved. V dropped 2 bases and J dropped 4 bases, with 11 bases sitting between them. The CDR3 consists of 15 residues. Germline V gene lookup returns CDR1 MNHEY and CDR2 SVGEGT. Here the CDR3 reads CASSYSRLSTGELFF. DNA of the CDR3: TGTGCCAGCAGTTACAGCAGGTTGAGCACCGGGGAGCTGTTTTTT.

This sequence joins TRBV11-3 and TRBJ2-3; weak D call: TRBD2 (6 bases). This CDR3 has 15 amino acids. Trimming took off 5 bases at V and 4 bases at J, with 16 bases between the two ends. Germline loops: CDR1 SGHNT, CDR2 YENEEA. In nucleotides, the CDR3 is TGTGCCAGCAGCCCCGGGACTCCCGGGGCAGATACGCAGTATTTT. Its translation: CASSPGTPGADTQYF.

This clone has a handful of counts. This rearrangement joins TRBV6-5 to TRBJ2-2, with 9 bases fitting TRBD2. After removal of 4 bases from V and 5 bases from J, the junction contained 8 bases not matched to a gene. Germline V gene sequence: CDR1 MNHEY, CDR2 SVGAGI. The CDR3 covers 16 residues. As DNA, the CDR3 is TGTGCCAGCAGTTTGCGGGGGGGCCTTACGACCGGGGAGCTGTTTTTT. Its protein product is CASSLRGGLTTGELFF.

The V gene is TRBV6-2 or TRBV6-3, the J gene TRBJ2-7; 12 bases fit TRBD2. The length of the CDR3 is 15 residues. J gave up 7 bases and V 6 bases, and 10 bases lay outside the gene matches. Germline V lookup: CDR1 MNHEY, CDR2 SVGEGT. The CDR3 sequence: CASSAWTSGTREQYF. Written as DNA, the CDR3 is TGTGCCAGCAGCGCTTGGACTAGCGGGACTCGGGAGCAGTACTTC.

The rearrangement uses TRBV28 and TRBJ1-1; no definite D call. The CDR3 contains 13 residues. V lost 6 bases, J lost 0 bases, and 8 bases lay in between. Per germline, CDR1 MDHEN and CDR2 SYDVKM. Here the CDR3 DNA reads TGTGCCAGCAGAAAGCCAGTGAACACTGAAGCTTTCTTT. Translated: CASRKPVNTEAFF.

This clone occurred a few times. This chain uses TRBV5-4 with TRBJ1-1, with D hard to call. The germline V and J ends were trimmed by 3 bases and 1 base, with 7 bases remaining between them. The germline gives CDR1 SGHNT, CDR2 YYREEE (reference sequence). The CDR3 spans 13 residues. DNA for the CDR3: TGTGCCAGCAGCTCCGCCCGGAACACTGAAGCTTTCTTT. It is translated as CASSSARNTEAFF.

The chain is built from TRBV4-2 and TRBJ2-1; D tentatively fits TRBD1 or TRBD2 (5 bases each). Deletions cut 3 bases from V and 5 bases from J, with 14 bases between. This CDR3 is 15 amino acids long. Germline values: CDR1 LGHNA, CDR2 YNFKEQ. In DNA, the CDR3 is TGTGCCAGCAGCCACAATCGGGGCAGAGACAATGAGCAGTTCTTC. It yields the protein CASSHNRGRDNEQFF.

This clone was picked up a small number of times. The chain is built from TRBV7-9 and TRBJ2-7, with TRBD2 identical over 7 bases. Germline assignment: CDR1 SEHNR and CDR2 FQNEAQ (reference sequence). The CDR3 totals 14 residues. Trimming removed 4 bases from V and 2 bases from J; junction bases left unmatched: 5. CDR3 sequence reads: CASSSRDYAYEQYF. As DNA, the CDR3 is TGTGCCAGCAGCTCCCGGGACTACGCCTACGAGCAGTACTTC. Looking up the rest from reference TRBV7-9 and TRBJ2-7 gives the full variable domain: DTGVSQNPRHKITKRGQNVTFRCDPISEHNRLYWYRQTLGQGPEFLTYFQNEAQLEKSRLLSDRFSAERPKGSFSTLEIQRTEQGDSAMYLCASSSRDYAYEQYFGPGTRLTVT.

CDR3 nucleotides: TGCGCCAGCAGCCCGGACAGGGGAGGACTAGAGACCCAGTACTTC. It codes for CASSPDRGGLETQYF. The chain links TRBV4-1 to TRBJ2-5; TRBD1 matches at 9 bases. CDR1 is MGHRA, CDR2 YSYEKL, per germline. With 4 bases clipped from V and 4 bases from J, the junction kept 7 bases outside the gene matches. The length of the CDR3 is 15 residues.

This chain connects TRBV30 to TRBJ2-2, with no clear D. V gave up 2 bases and J gave up 4 bases, with 8 bases separating them. The germline gives CDR1 GTSNPN, CDR2 SVGIG (reference sequence). This CDR3 comprises 13 residues. In DNA, the CDR3 is TGTGCCTGGAGTCACGAGGTCACCGGGGAGCTGTTTTTT. Translation: CAWSHEVTGELFF.

V is TRBV5-1 and J is TRBJ2-7; tentative D call: TRBD1 (6 bases). V shed 5 bases and J shed 2 bases, with 17 bases lying between them. In germline, CDR1 is SGHRS, CDR2 YFSETQ. This CDR3 spans 15 amino acids. The DNA for the CDR3 is TGCGCCAGCAGTTTGACACCTGGACAGACCTACGAGCAGTACTTC. Translated, it gives CASSLTPGQTYEQYF.

This chain connects TRBV5-6 to TRBJ2-1; D remains unclear. This CDR3 has 11 amino acids. Germline CDR1 and CDR2: SGHDT and YYEEEE. V lost 4 bases to trimming and J lost 11 bases, with 10 bases between them. The CDR3 is CASSQGLQQFF. Written as DNA, the CDR3 is TGTGCCAGCAGCCAAGGCTTACAGCAGTTCTTC.

The V and J genes are TRBV19 and TRBJ1-5; D is ambiguous. With 3 bases removed from V and 4 bases from J, the gap between germline ends came to 13 bases. The CDR3 consists of 15 residues. Germline V gives CDR1 LNHDA, CDR2 SQIVND (reference sequence). CDR3 loop: CASSMPGSSNQPQHF. The CDR3 region has the DNA TGTGCCAGTAGTATGCCCGGGAGTAGTAATCAGCCCCAGCATTTT.